The 15 T cell receptor beta chains listed next were all sequenced from one sample in a study of immune evolution from preneoplasia to lung adenocarcinoma (dated by TCRdb to the early 2020s). To prepare the library, the immunoSEQ multiplex PCR assay was applied. Not all clones reach the TCRdb copy of this immuneACCESS table, which keeps in-frame sequences only. Checked studies attribute under half of the gap to unresolved V genes and leave the rest unexplained. The sample table contains over 7,000 clones; only one count was recorded for around 84% of them. The ten largest clones represent 6% to 8% of the sample. The sample was FFPE adjacent normal lung tissue. The receptors were sampled from a person aged 65 to 85 with lung adenocarcinoma.

This clone was found a few times. The chain has TRBV5-8 and TRBJ2-5; 9 bases are shared with TRBD1. Germline values: CDR1 SGHTS, CDR2 YDEGEE. The J segment lost 9 bases and the V segment lost 2 bases, leaving 14 bases of the junction unmatched. The CDR3 has 16 residues. CDR3 protein: CASSLVDRGALGAQYF. In nucleotides, the CDR3 is TGTGCCAGCAGCTTAGTTGACAGGGGGGCCCTAGGGGCCCAGTACTTC.

The rearrangement joins TRBV5-1 to TRBJ1-4, with D perhaps TRBD1 (6 bases). The germline CDR1 and CDR2 sequences are SGHRS and YFSETQ. CDR3 length: 15 residues. The germline V and J ends were trimmed by 0 bases and 9 bases, with 15 bases remaining between them. The CDR3 region has the DNA TGCGCCAGCAGCTTGGGTGGGGGCGAAACTCAAAAACTGTTTTTT. It is translated as CASSLGGGETQKLFF.

The chain recombines TRBV27 with TRBJ1-1; unclear D gene. The CDR3 has 14 amino acids. V was cut by 10 bases and J by 1 base, with 16 bases left in between. Germline-derived CDR1 and CDR2 are MNHEY and SMNVEV (reference sequence). The CDR3 protein is CATKPLSGNTEAFF. Here the CDR3 DNA reads TGTGCCACCAAACCCCTCTCCGGGAACACTGAAGCTTTCTTT.

The chain carries TRBV28 and TRBJ2-7, with D perhaps TRBD2 (6 bases). The V gene's germline CDR1 is MDHEN and CDR2 SYDVKM. The CDR3 loop spans 13 amino acids. The V end lost 6 bases, the J end lost 4 bases, and 13 bases lay between the germline ends. Here the CDR3 DNA reads TGTGCCAGCAGAAGGGACGGAGGGTACGAGCAGTACTTC. Translated, it gives CASRRDGGYEQYF.

V and J are TRBV28 and TRBJ1-5, with D perhaps TRBD1 (5 bases). The CDR3 has 15 amino acids. With 5 bases removed from V and 1 base from J, the gap between germline ends came to 12 bases. Germline V lookup: CDR1 MDHEN, CDR2 SYDVKM. This CDR3 is CASSPSQGSNQPQHF. DNA of the CDR3: TGTGCCAGCAGTCCATCCCAGGGAAGCAATCAGCCCCAGCATTTT.

The chain combines TRBV28 with TRBJ1-3; D is undetermined. Germline CDR1 is MDHEN and CDR2 is SYDVKM. Trimming shortened V by 3 bases and J by 1 base, and 4 bases separated the two germline ends. The CDR3 loop spans 13 amino acids. The CDR3 sequence is CASSFGSGNTIYF. DNA of the CDR3: TGTGCCAGCAGTTTCGGGTCTGGAAACACCATATATTTT.

The rearrangement joins TRBV6-6 to TRBJ2-1; 7 bases are a match to TRBD1. With V trimmed by 7 bases and J by 5 bases, 8 bases remained unmatched. The CDR3 runs 14 residues. The V gene's germline CDR1 is MNHNY and CDR2 SVGAGI (reference sequence). The DNA of the CDR3 is TGTGCCAGCACCCCCGGACAGGTTCACAATGAGCAGTTCTTC. It encodes CASTPGQVHNEQFF.

CDR3 bases: TGTGCCAGCAGTCTTAACATGAACACTGAAGCTTTCTTT. It codes for CASSLNMNTEAFF. The chain has TRBV28 and TRBJ1-1; no definite D call. V gave up 5 bases and J gave up 0 bases, with 7 bases separating them. This CDR3 region has 13 residues. Germline V gene lookup returns CDR1 MDHEN and CDR2 SYDVKM.

V gene TRBV30 combines with J gene TRBJ1-1; D remains ambiguous. V lost 0 bases and J lost 1, with 12 bases in between. Germline-derived CDR1 and CDR2 are GTSNPN and SVGIG (reference sequence). This CDR3 is 15 amino acids long. CDR3 protein: CAWSVRFEGNTEAFF. Written as DNA, the CDR3 is TGTGCCTGGAGTGTAAGGTTCGAGGGGAACACTGAAGCTTTCTTT.

The chain is built from TRBV7-9 and TRBJ2-7, with 8 bases that match TRBD1. The germline V gene encodes CDR1 SEHNR and CDR2 FQNEAQ (reference sequence). Trimming removed 5 bases from V and 0 bases from J; junction bases left unmatched: 6. This CDR3 contains 15 residues. CDR3 in amino acids: CASSPRDRISYEQYF. The DNA for the CDR3 is TGTGCCAGCAGCCCTAGGGACAGGATCTCCTACGAGCAGTACTTC.

V usage is TRBV5-1 and J usage is TRBJ2-6; D unresolved. CDR3 size: 16 residues. CDR1 and CDR2 (germline): SGHRS, YFSETQ. V lost 0 bases, J lost 0 bases, and 7 bases lay in between. Here the CDR3 DNA reads TGCGCCAGCAGCTTGGTATCGAGCTCTGGGGCCAACGTCCTGACTTTC. Its protein is CASSLVSSSGANVLTF.

This chain uses TRBV11-3 with TRBJ1-1; TRBD1 is a possible D gene (5 bases). The germline V and J ends were trimmed by 5 bases and 1 base, with 11 bases remaining between them. This CDR3 has 14 amino acids. Germline V lookup: CDR1 SGHNT, CDR2 YENEEA. Written as DNA, the CDR3 is TGTGCCAGCAGCATAGGGACGGAGAACACTGAAGCTTTCTTT. Its translation is CASSIGTENTEAFF.

The V and J genes are TRBV28 and TRBJ1-2; tentatively, D is TRBD1 (5 bases). This CDR3 comprises 12 residues. Trimming took 6 bases from V and 5 from J, leaving 10 bases between them. CDR1 MDHEN and CDR2 SYDVKM come from the germline V gene. The CDR3 is CASSTTGYGYTF. The CDR3, as DNA: TGTGCCAGCAGCACCACAGGTTATGGCTACACCTTC.

This clone has a single count. This chain joins TRBV7-8 and TRBJ1-5; 8 bases are shared with TRBD1. The trim removed 4 bases at V and 6 bases at J, leaving 8 bases unmatched. CDR1 and CDR2 (germline): SGHVS, FQNEAQ. The CDR3 is 15 residues long. CDR3 amino acids: CASSSPGQGGQPQHF. The CDR3 DNA reads as TGTGCCAGCAGCTCGCCAGGACAGGGTGGTCAGCCCCAGCATTTT. Complete variable domain (other parts from reference TRBV7-8 and TRBJ1-5): GAGVSQSPRYKVAKRGQDVALRCDPISGHVSLFWYQQALGQGPEFLTYFQNEAQLDKSGLPSDRFFAERPEGSVSTLKIQRTQQEDSAVYLCASSSPGQGGQPQHFGDGTRLSIL.

CDR3 sequence: CASSLGGNDYNEQFF. CDR3 nucleotides: TGTGCCAGCAGCTTGGGAGGGAATGACTACAATGAGCAGTTCTTC. The chain employs TRBV5-6 and TRBJ2-1; D perhaps matches TRBD2 (5 bases). V was cut by 0 bases and J by 3 bases, with 10 bases left in between. In germline, CDR1 is SGHDT, CDR2 YYEEEE. The CDR3 consists of 15 residues.